The sequence of this T cell receptor (beta chain) was determined in a study of blood T cell repertoires in COVID-19. Turning to the study itself: Samples representing acute and convalescent COVID-19 were sourced from the United States, Italy and Spain. Sample material is recorded as cDNA or gDNA derived from T cells, B-cell-depleted T cells, or PBMCs.

In the authors' methods: The assay estimated nucleated cells by amplifying reference gene primers. Clones were read by immunoSEQ multiplex PCR, and TCRdb kept only the in-frame ones, dropping some. V and J calls and clone size are as listed in that table; D and trimming were resolved from the DNA. The sample holds approximately 150,000 clones, 85% to 90% seen once. This receptor was obtained from a woman aged 55-75 years with active COVID-19. The sequencing sample was made of peripheral blood.

The CDR3 here is CASSSGSSYNEQFF. Written as DNA, the CDR3 is TGTGCCAGCAGCAGCGGTTCCTCCTACAATGAGCAGTTCTTC. The V gene is TRBV3-1 (or the pseudogene TRBV3-2), the J gene TRBJ2-1; D possibly corresponds to TRBD2 (5 bases). The CDR3 loop spans 14 amino acids. Trimming removed 5 bases at V and 0 bases at J, with 8 bases between. The germline V gene has CDR1 LGHDT and CDR2 YNNKEL (reference sequence).